This T cell receptor (beta chain) was sequenced during a study of CD8+ T cells in alopecia areata (dated by TCRdb to 2017 to 2018). Background for the entire study: The treated patients, all with moderate-to-severe alopecia areata, were enrolled in an open-label pilot trial of oral tofacitinib given at 5 to 10 mg twice daily. Patients received tofacitinib for 6 to 18 months and were then followed off drug for 6 months to check for delayed response and recurrence. High-throughput TCRbeta sequencing was used to examine T cell clonal expansion in alopecia areata in both the C3H/HeJ mouse model and human patients. Scalp tissue and sorted CD4+ and CD8+ peripheral blood T cells from patchy and totalis/universalis alopecia areata patients and from healthy controls were covered by human TCRbeta sequencing. Biopsies were taken from tofacitinib-treated patients at baseline and again at 4 and 24 weeks into treatment, and several of those patients also had a later scalp biopsy. Scalp clonality was compared among normal scalp (n=4), patchy alopecia areata scalp (n=8), and alopecia totalis/universalis scalp (n=8). RNA was obtained with the PAXgene miRNA kit for fixed scalp, the miRNeasy kit for PBMCs, and the RNeasy kit for mouse skin. Amplification of TCRbeta CDR3 regions was done by immunoSEQ multiplex PCR using 35 Vbeta forward primers and 13 Jbeta reverse primers.

The trim is 3 bases for V and 5 bases for J, with a gap of 11 bases between the germline ends. Its CDR3 holds 13 amino acids, cysteine through phenylalanine. CDR3 DNA is the only sequence kept; it has 39 bases, read in frame from the first base. Based on the germline V gene, the CDR1 and CDR2 sequences are SGDLS and YYNGEE. A word on this clone: Its antigen is not yet known. No qualities accompany the bases; no much larger clone lies one base away.

Overall results and qualifications from the work: Compared with normal scalp, lesional scalp had higher clonality and more expanded CD8+ clones, particularly in alopecia totalis/universalis, a pattern that suggests antigenic drive. Unlike mouse skin, where gammadelta T cells dominate, normal human skin contains resident alphabeta T cells that get sequenced too, which complicates analysis of the scalp TCR repertoire. Shared TCR sequences between patients were less evident than in mice, which may be partly attributable to HLA diversity in the patient population.

Library creation used the immunoSEQ multiplex PCR assay. For TCR sequencing, RNA was extracted from every sample and reverse transcribed into cDNA to serve as template. First-strand cDNA was synthesized using SuperScript III with a 2:1 mix of oligo-dT and random hexamers. A synthetic immune receptor repertoire was used to measure amplification bias, and any remaining bias was corrected computationally. The published analysis was carried out like this. Raw reads were preprocessed to remove errors, and CDR3 was defined by IMGT conventions from the conserved cysteine to phenylalanine. Clonality was computed by normalizing Shannon entropy by log2 of the number of productive unique TCRs and subtracting the result from 1. Scalp TCRbeta sequences were cross-referenced with sorted blood CD4 and CD8 repertoires so that the CD4 or CD8 identity of scalp clones could be inferred. In its TCRdb copy, this immuneACCESS table keeps in-frame sequences only and misses some clones. Where compared with another copy, unresolved V genes explain less than half of these, and the others have no known cause. That table furnishes V, J and clone size, whereas the DNA furnished D and trimming. The sample contains 200,000 to 250,000 clones, 67% of them found a single time. Around 1.2% of the sample is held by the ten biggest clonotypes.

The time point label for this specimen denotes: baseline before oral tofacitinib. Lesional scalp punch biopsies and peripheral blood were obtained from alopecia areata patients. After PBMCs were isolated by density centrifugation and stained for CD3, CD4 and CD8, a FACSAria was used to sort CD4+ and CD8+ T cells. Here the sequenced sample was CD4+ T cells sorted from blood, taken at week 0. This sequence uses TRBV9 and TRBJ2-5, with no reliable assignment of the D segment. The sequence derives from a human donor with alopecia areata. Here the CDR3 is given as CASSGSVGETQYF. The nucleotides are TGTGCCAGCAGCGGTTCAGTGGGGGAGACCCAGTACTTC.